What follows is one T cell receptor (beta chain) and its context. As yet, its antigen is unknown. The sample originates from a study of siplizumab effects on memory and regulatory T cells. Whole-study results and caveats: The mapping of alloreactive clones to unstimulated subsets covered only a minor fraction of them.

Sequencing used immunoSEQ multiplex PCR; TCRdb keeps in-frame clones, though not all of them. The table records some 100,000 clones, 80% to 95% of them present only once. The V and J ends lost 3 bases and 5 bases respectively, with 17 bases between them. Germline V gene sequence: CDR1 SGDLS, CDR2 YYNGEE. This CDR3 comprises 15 residues. This sequence originates from a human donor in good health. Some clones in this sample may be carry-over from other donors' samples. Sequencing was carried out using CD4+ T cells sorted from blood. The chain joins TRBV9 to TRBJ2-5; perhaps TRBD2 as D (6 bases). CDR3 residues: CASSASPGTLETQYF. CDR3 nucleotides: TGTGCCAGCAGCGCCAGCCCGGGGACTTTGGAGACCCAGTACTTC.